The sequence of this T cell receptor beta chain was determined in a study of vaccination effects on CD4 cells after COVID-19. A note on this clone: Its target is not known.

CD4+ T cells specific for antigen were expanded with viral peptide pools by the ViraFEST assay before sequencing. The culture ran for under eleven days, and then CD4+ T cells were isolated. According to the study, vaccine recipients showed no prior SARS-CoV-2 infection and negative nucleocapsid antibodies. Each culture well received a few million PBMC. These cells were then cultured in IMDM with 8.5 to 10 IU/ml IL-2 and around 9.6 ug/ml peptides. At days 3 and 7, half of the medium was exchanged for IL-2 medium. CDR1 KGHSH and CDR2 LQKENI come from the germline V gene. The CDR3 is made up of 16 amino acids. V was pared by 3 bases and J by 0 bases, with 1 base of the junction left unmatched. Only in-frame clones appear in the TCRdb table, and some are missing; sequencing was by immunoSEQ multiplex PCR. The sample includes approximately 25,000 clones, under 75% of them seen just once. Study-level results: Few convalescent patients and no early post-infection timepoints were included in the study. Pronounced clonal contraction occurred in clones induced by infection and by vaccine late after vaccination.

This TCR derives from a human donor who received a COVID-19 vaccine. The rearrangement uses TRBV18 and TRBJ2-1; 11 nucleotides line up with TRBD2. The specimen was CD4+ T cells from PBMCs cultured with SARS-CoV-2 spike peptides, collected before COVID-19 vaccination. CDR3 region: CASSPGLAASYNEQFF. As DNA, the CDR3 is TGTGCCAGCTCACCGGGACTAGCGGCCTCCTACAATGAGCAGTTCTTC.